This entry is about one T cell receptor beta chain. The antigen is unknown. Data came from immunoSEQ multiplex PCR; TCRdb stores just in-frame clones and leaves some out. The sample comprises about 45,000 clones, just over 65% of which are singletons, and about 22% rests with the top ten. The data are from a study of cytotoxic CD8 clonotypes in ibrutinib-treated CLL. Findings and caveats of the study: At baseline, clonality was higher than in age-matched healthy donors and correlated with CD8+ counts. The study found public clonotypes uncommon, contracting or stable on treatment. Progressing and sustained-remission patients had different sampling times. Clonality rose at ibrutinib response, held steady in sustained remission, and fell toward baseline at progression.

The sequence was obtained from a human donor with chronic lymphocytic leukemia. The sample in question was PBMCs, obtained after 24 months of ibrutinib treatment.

This CDR3 is CASSSDFYTIYF. The CDR3 nucleotides are TGTGCCAGCAGCTCGGACTTTTACACCATATATTTT. V is TRBV7-2 and J is TRBJ1-3; no definite D call. Germline V gene data show CDR1 as SGHTA and CDR2 as FQGNSA. The V gene lost 4 bases and the J gene lost 8 bases, with 9 bases spanning the gap. The CDR3 length is 12 residues. The full variable domain, its missing parts supplied by reference TRBV7-2 and TRBJ1-3, is GAGVSQSPSNKVTEKGKDVELRCDPISGHTALYWYRQSLGQGLEFLIYFQGNSAPDKSGLPSDRFSAERTGGSVSTLTIQRTQQEDSAVYLCASSSDFYTIYFGEGSWLTVV.